This is a list of T cell receptor beta chains from one sample in a study of blood T cell repertoires in COVID-19. This table comes from immunoSEQ multiplex PCR, and its TCRdb copy is limited to in-frame clones, with some not included. Altogether under 350,000 clones are present, under 90% being singletons, with the ten largest covering 2% to 2.5%. What was sequenced was peripheral blood. The receptors stem from a man aged 45-65 years with acute or convalescent COVID-19. The CDR3 runs from the conserved cysteine through the conserved F or W. The order of the fields is V gene, J gene, CDR3 protein.

>TRBV5-4|TRBJ1-2
CASSPPPAGENYGYTF
>TRBV6-5|TRBJ1-2
CASSYDSFYGYTF
>TRBV3-1/TRBV3-2|TRBJ1-6
CASSAPLTAQSPLHF
>TRBV5-4|TRBJ2-2
CASSLNPDRGRTGELFF
>TRBV11-1|TRBJ2-3
CASSPGLAGDTDTQYF
>TRBV6-6|TRBJ2-1
CASSYLAGEQFF
>TRBV11-3|TRBJ2-1
CASSLEWTRRNEQFF
>TRBV30|TRBJ1-3
CAWGVGAVVAGNTIYF
>TRBV11-3|TRBJ2-3
CASSKSGGRTDTQYF
>TRBV21-1|TRBJ2-3
CASSKEGTGPADTQYF
>TRBV13|TRBJ2-3
CASSLRLEDTQYF
>TRBV2|TRBJ1-1
CAGNRGATEAFF
>TRBV3-1/TRBV3-2|TRBJ1-4
CASSQTTVKLFF
>TRBV18|TRBJ2-2
CASSPPSVLGELFF
>TRBV30|TRBJ1-5
CAWSLTVSNQPQHF
>TRBV11-2|TRBJ2-7
CASSLDRGAYEQYF
>TRBV2|TRBJ2-1
CASSGGGLAFENEQFF
>TRBV6-1|TRBJ2-3
CASSEFPAGGPKRRDTQYF
>TRBV4-1|TRBJ1-4
CASSQVILSRNEKLFF
>TRBV18|TRBJ1-2
CASSPQGFRGYTF
>TRBV24-1|TRBJ1-1
CATSDSRGWNTEAFF
>TRBV2|TRBJ1-1
CASSSWANTEAFF
>TRBV7-9|TRBJ1-2
CASSAWTGDLRYGYTF
>TRBV15|TRBJ2-5
CATSRASGGLASSQYF
>TRBV10-3|TRBJ1-2
CAISANTGYGYTF
>TRBV18|TRBJ2-1
CASSASLAGYYNEQFF
>TRBV29-1|TRBJ1-2
CSVEPRSNGYTF
>TRBV6-5|TRBJ1-6
CASRPGQGGPLHF
>TRBV11-2|TRBJ2-5
CASSLERTEETQYF
>TRBV5-5|TRBJ2-5
CASSGGAVQETQYF
>TRBV18|TRBJ2-7
CASSPSAGPYEQYF
>TRBV14|TRBJ2-1
CASSQEINEQFF
>TRBV6-5|TRBJ2-7
CASSRQGNNEQYF
>TRBV27|TRBJ1-6
CASSLSIGGNSPLHF
>TRBV7-3|TRBJ1-1
CASSQGTANTEAFF
>TRBV6-6|TRBJ2-3
CASSYSHGGTDTQYF
>TRBV6-4|TRBJ1-2
CASSESGYGYTF
>TRBV15|TRBJ2-5
CATSRDVQETQYF
>TRBV10-1|TRBJ1-1
CASSDPRHPREAFF
>TRBV11-2|TRBJ1-1
CAAGEHTEAFF
>TRBV15|TRBJ2-3
CATSRDAGGITDTQYF
>TRBV24-1|TRBJ2-3
CATSGRGIADTQYF
>TRBV3-1/TRBV3-2|TRBJ2-7
CASSQEGAEQYF
>TRBV5-1|TRBJ2-1
CASSLAIKGISDNEQFF